The sequence of this T cell receptor beta chain was determined in a study of T cell responses to AZD1222 COVID-19 vaccine. The CDR3 consists of 15 residues. Trimming pared 2 bases from V and 0 bases from J, leaving 8 bases between. Germline-derived CDR1 and CDR2 are MNHEY and SMNVEV (reference sequence). Study findings and constraints: Close to half of spike-specific TCRs reportedly recognize unmutated variant regions. Repertoires were obtained solely post-peak T cell response.

Some clones are missing from TCRdb's copy, which holds only in-frame ones; the method was immunoSEQ multiplex PCR. Of approximately 180,000 clones listed, more than 80% are singletons. About this clone itself: The antigen is not known.

The clonotype originates from an adult who received the MenACWY meningococcal vaccine as a control. The material sequenced was peripheral blood, taken 28 days after the second dose of the MenACWY control vaccine. V gene TRBV27 combines with J gene TRBJ1-3; D perhaps matches TRBD1 (5 bases). DNA of the CDR3: TGTGCCAGCAGTTTAGGGACGGACTCTGGAAACACCATATATTTT. It yields the protein CASSLGTDSGNTIYF.